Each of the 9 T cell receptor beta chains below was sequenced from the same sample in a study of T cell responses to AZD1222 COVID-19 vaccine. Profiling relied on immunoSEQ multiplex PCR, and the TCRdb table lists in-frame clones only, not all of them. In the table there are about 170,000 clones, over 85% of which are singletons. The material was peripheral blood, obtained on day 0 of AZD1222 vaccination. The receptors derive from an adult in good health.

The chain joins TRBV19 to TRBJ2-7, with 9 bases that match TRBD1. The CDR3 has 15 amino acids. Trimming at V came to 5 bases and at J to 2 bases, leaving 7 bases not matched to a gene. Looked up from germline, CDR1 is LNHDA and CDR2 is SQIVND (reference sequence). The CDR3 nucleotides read TGTGCCAGTAGTGACCAAGGGACAGGGCCCTACGAGCAGTACTTC. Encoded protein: CASSDQGTGPYEQYF. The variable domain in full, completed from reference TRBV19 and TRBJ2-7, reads DGGITQSPKYLFRKEGQNVTLSCEQNLNHDAMYWYRQDPGQGLRLIYYSQIVNDFQKGDIAEGYSVSREKKESFPLTVTSAQKNPTAFYLCASSDQGTGPYEQYFGPGTRLTVT.

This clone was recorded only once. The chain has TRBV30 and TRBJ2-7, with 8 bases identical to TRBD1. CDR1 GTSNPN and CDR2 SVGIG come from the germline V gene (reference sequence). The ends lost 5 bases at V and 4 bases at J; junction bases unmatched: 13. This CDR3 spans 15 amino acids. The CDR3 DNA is TGTGCCTGGCGCGACCCGCAGGGGGCGCGGTACGAGCAGTACTTC. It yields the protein CAWRDPQGARYEQYF.

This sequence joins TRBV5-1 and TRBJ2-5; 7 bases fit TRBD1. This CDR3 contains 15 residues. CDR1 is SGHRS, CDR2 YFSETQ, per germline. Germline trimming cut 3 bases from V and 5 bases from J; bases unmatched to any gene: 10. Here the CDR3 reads CASSSRDSQAETQYF. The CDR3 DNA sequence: TGCGCCAGCAGCTCCCGGGACAGTCAGGCTGAGACCCAGTACTTC.

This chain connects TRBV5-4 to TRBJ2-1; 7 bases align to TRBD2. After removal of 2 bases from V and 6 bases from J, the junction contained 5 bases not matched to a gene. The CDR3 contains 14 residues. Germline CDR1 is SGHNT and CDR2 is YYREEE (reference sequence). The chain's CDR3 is CASSFGREINEQFF. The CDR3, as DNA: TGTGCCAGCAGCTTTGGGAGGGAGATCAATGAGCAGTTCTTC.

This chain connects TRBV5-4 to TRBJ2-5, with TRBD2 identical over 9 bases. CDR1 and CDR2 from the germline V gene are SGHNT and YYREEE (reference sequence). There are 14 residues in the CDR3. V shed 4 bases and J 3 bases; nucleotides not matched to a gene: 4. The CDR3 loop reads CASSLAGLKETQYF. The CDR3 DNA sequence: TGTGCCAGCAGCCTAGCGGGATTGAAAGAGACCCAGTACTTC.

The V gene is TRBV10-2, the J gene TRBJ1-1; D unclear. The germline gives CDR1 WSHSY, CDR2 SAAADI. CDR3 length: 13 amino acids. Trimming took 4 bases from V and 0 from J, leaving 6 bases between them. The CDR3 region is CASSVMVNTEAFF. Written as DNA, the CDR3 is TGCGCCAGCAGTGTAATGGTGAACACTGAAGCTTTCTTT.

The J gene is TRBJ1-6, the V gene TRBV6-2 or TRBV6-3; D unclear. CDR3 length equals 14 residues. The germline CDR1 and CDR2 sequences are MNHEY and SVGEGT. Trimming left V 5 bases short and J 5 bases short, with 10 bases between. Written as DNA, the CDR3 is TGTGCCAGCAGTCCCTGGGCCCATAATTCACCCCTCCACTTT. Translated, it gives CASSPWAHNSPLHF.

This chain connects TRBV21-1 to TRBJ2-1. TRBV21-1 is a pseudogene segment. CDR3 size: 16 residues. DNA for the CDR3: TGTGCCAGCAGCCCTTCGAGGACCAGCTCCTACAATGAGCAGTTCTTC. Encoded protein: CASSPSRTSSYNEQFF.

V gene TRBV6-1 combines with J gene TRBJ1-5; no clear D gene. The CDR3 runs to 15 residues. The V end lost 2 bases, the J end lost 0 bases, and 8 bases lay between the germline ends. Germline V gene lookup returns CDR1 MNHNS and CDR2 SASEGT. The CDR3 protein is CASSEPSASNQPQHF. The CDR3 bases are TGTGCCAGCAGTGAACCGTCAGCTAGCAATCAGCCCCAGCATTTT.